This T cell receptor (beta chain) came from a study of shared clonotypes between healthy human individuals. Study outcomes and limitations: Shared clonotypes: 4.5% to 6.5% naive CD4, around 4% naive CD8, 2.3% memory CD4, 0.4% memory CD8. In general, naive subsets displayed greater estimated richness than memory subsets did.

This clone was counted only a few times. What it recognizes is unknown. The same CDR3 is also encoded by other DNA sequences in this sample. Here immunoSEQ multiplex PCR was the method, and the copy in TCRdb shows in-frame clones only, minus some. The table includes 2,500,000 or so clones, approximately 94% detected once. The CDR3 runs 12 residues. CDR1 is SGHRS and CDR2 is YFSETQ in the germline V gene. Trimming took off 0 bases at V and 6 bases at J, with 4 bases between the two ends. The clonotype originates from a man aged 18-30 years in good health. The sequenced sample was naive CD4+ T cells sorted from blood. Described subset: CD45RA+ positively selected. J is TRBJ2-1 and V is TRBV5-1, with no clear D. The CDR3 DNA sequence: TGCGCCAGCAGCTTGGCTGGCAATGAGCAGTTCTTC. Its translation is CASSLAGNEQFF.